The sequence of this T cell receptor beta chain was determined in a study of T and B cells in COVID-19 patients. BIOMED2 TRB-A/B primer pools were used in multiplex TRB PCR. Each CDR3 protein is one row after TCRdb ran MiXCR on the multiplex PCR reads. The sample holds 10,000 or so distinct CDR3 sequences, 30% to 35% seen once. TRB was amplified from about 240-490 ng of blood genomic DNA. V trimming: 1 base; J trimming: 6 bases; junction bases outside the gene matches: 6. This CDR3 spans 14 amino acids. The rearrangement joins TRBV12-3 or TRBV12-4 to TRBJ2-7; TRBD1 matches 7 bases. Sequences were obtained from blood. This receptor was taken from a human donor with active COVID-19. CDR3 protein: CASSLGDSSFEQYF. CDR3 DNA: TGTGCCAGCAGTTTAGGGGACAGTTCTTTCGAGCAGTACTTC.